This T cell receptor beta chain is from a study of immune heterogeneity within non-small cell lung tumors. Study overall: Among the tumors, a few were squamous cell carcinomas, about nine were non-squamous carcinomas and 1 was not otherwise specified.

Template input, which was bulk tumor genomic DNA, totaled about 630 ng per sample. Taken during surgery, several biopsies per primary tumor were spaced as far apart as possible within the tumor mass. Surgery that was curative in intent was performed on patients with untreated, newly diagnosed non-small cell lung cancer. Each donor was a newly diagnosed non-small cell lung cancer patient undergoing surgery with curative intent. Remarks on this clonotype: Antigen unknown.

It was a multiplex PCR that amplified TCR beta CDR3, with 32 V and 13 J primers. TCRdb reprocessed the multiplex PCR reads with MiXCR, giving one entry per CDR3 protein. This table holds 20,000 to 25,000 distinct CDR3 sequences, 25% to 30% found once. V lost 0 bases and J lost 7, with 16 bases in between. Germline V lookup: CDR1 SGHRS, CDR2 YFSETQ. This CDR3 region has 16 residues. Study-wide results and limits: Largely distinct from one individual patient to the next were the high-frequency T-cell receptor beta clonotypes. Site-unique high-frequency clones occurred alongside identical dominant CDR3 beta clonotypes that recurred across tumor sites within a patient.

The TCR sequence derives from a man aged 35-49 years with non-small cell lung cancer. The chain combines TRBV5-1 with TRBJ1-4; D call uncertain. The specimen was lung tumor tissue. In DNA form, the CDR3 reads TGCGCCAGCAGCTTGGGAGGCGAGGAGGGCACTGAAAAACTGTTTTTT. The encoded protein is CASSLGGEEGTEKLFF.